The text below deals with one T cell receptor beta chain. Its target is unknown. The data derive from a study of T cells after yellow fever vaccination. Overall study context: Preparation of fractions with low cell numbers was performed using SMART-Seq v4 Ultra Low Input.

Germline lookup yields CDR1 SGHAT and CDR2 FQNNGV. The CDR3 covers 15 residues. The ends lost 1 base at V and 3 bases at J; junction bases unmatched: 2. Regarding the study as a whole: Post-booster repertoires again held most primary-vaccination clones (roughly 96% CD4, 80% to 90% CD8).

MiXCR was run by TCRdb on the 5' RACE reads, yielding one entry per CDR3 protein. The sample has some 600,000 distinct CDR3 sequences; more than 9% are singletons. The sample consisted of PBMCs, taken on the day of the yellow fever booster vaccination. The rearrangement uses TRBV11-2 and TRBJ2-5; TRBD1 aligns across 10 bases. The clonotype originates from a man younger than 40 who received the YFV17D yellow fever vaccine. The CDR3 region is CASSLGDRGEETQYF. The CDR3 coding sequence is TGTGCCAGCAGCTTAGGGGACAGGGGAGAAGAGACCCAGTACTTC.